This T cell receptor (beta chain) is from a study of CD8 T cells in ankylosing spondylitis. Findings and limits, study-wide: Several of the motif variants were reported before in synovial fluid and blood from reactive arthritis. With a CD8+ phenotype, disease-linked clones were relatively rare in peripheral blood. A motif in TCR beta, a set of roughly eight highly homologous variants, appeared characteristic of ankylosing spondylitis blood.

Quantitative molecular-barcoded 5'-RACE generated the TCR beta libraries. Using its own MiXCR run on the 5' RACE reads, TCRdb lists one record per CDR3 protein. The repertoire holds 250,000 or so distinct CDR3 sequences, with over 15% as singletons. This clonotype occurred many times. The target antigen is unknown. This sequence was found in a male donor with ankylosing spondylitis or in good health (not recorded which). Sequencing used blood, either unsorted or a sorted T cell fraction (not recorded which).

CDR3: CATSRDGGLAGEGEQYF. In DNA form, the CDR3 reads TGTGCCACCAGCAGAGATGGTGGACTAGCGGGAGAAGGCGAGCAGTACTTC. This chain links TRBV15 with TRBJ2-7, with 13 bases matching TRBD2. Germline CDR1 and CDR2: LNHNV and YYDKDF (reference sequence). V dropped 0 bases and J dropped 6; count of bases not matched to a gene: 8. The CDR3 is 17 amino acids.